The entry that follows covers one T cell receptor (beta chain) sequence. Its antigen is undetermined. Looked up from germline, CDR1 is MDHEN and CDR2 is SYDVKM. With V trimmed by 4 bases and J by 5 bases, 8 bases remained unmatched. This CDR3 spans 15 amino acids. TCRdb's table, derived via immunoSEQ multiplex PCR, lists solely in-frame clones and lacks some. This table holds about 76,000 clones, approximately 84% found once. This record belongs to a study of OX40 agonist ivuxolimab in advanced cancers. Study-wide results and limits: Determination of antigen specificity was not performed for the expanded peripheral T cells.

This clonotype was sampled from an adult with an advanced solid tumor such as melanoma, head and neck, liver or kidney cancer. This rearrangement joins TRBV28 to TRBJ1-2; 9 nucleotides agree with TRBD1. This material consisted of CD4+ or CD8+ T cells sorted from blood, taken in a trial of the OX40 agonist ivuxolimab. The CDR3 DNA reads as TGTGCCAGCAGTTCCTCTGGACAGGGGAAATATGGCTACACCTTC. This encodes CASSSSGQGKYGYTF.